Presented here are 7 T cell receptor beta chains from one specimen sequenced in a study of blood T cell repertoires in COVID-19. Profiled with immunoSEQ multiplex PCR; TCRdb holds only in-frame clones, not every one. The table shows hundreds of thousands of clones, with approximately 84% occurring only once. The source material was peripheral blood. The receptors originated from a man aged 80 or over with acute or convalescent COVID-19.

This chain connects TRBV14 to TRBJ2-1; 8 bases line up with TRBD2. The ends lost 4 bases at V and 3 bases at J; junction bases unmatched: 8. The CDR3 is 16 amino acids. Germline-derived CDR1 and CDR2 are SGHDN and FVKESK. The CDR3 reads CASSRTSSGLYNEQFF. In DNA, the CDR3 is TGTGCCAGCAGCCGGACCTCTAGCGGGCTCTACAATGAGCAGTTCTTC. Variable domain in full (rest from reference TRBV14 and TRBJ2-1): EAGVTQFPSHSVIEKGQTVTLRCDPISGHDNLYWYRRVMGKEIKFLLHFVKESKQDESGMPNNRFLAERTGGTYSTLKVQPAELEDSGVYFCASSRTSSGLYNEQFFGPGTRLTVL.

A note on this clone: One junction end disagrees with the germline gene, perhaps due to a read error. V and J are TRBV14 and TRBJ2-2; 11 bases agree with TRBD1. The CDR3 consists of 18 residues. Germline assignment: CDR1 SGHDN and CDR2 FVKESK. CDR3 bases: TGTGCCAGCAGCCGAAGATCCGGACAGGGGGCAGGACACCGGGGAGCTGTTTTT. This codes for CASSRRSGQGAGHRGAVF.

V and J are TRBV19 and TRBJ1-1; 10 bases line up with TRBD1. Germline CDR1 LNHDA, CDR2 SQIVND (reference sequence). V was pared by 3 bases and J by 4 bases, with 11 bases of the junction left unmatched. The CDR3 contains 17 residues. Here the CDR3 DNA reads TGTGCCAGTAGTATGCTTGACAGGGGGCGAGGGGGCACTGAAGCTTTCTTT. Amino acids: CASSMLDRGRGGTEAFF.

The J gene is TRBJ2-1, the V gene TRBV6-2 or TRBV6-3; TRBD2 matches at 10 bases. Looked up from germline, CDR1 is MNHEY and CDR2 is SVGEGT. CDR3 length: 15 residues. Germline trimming cut 4 bases from V and 4 bases from J; bases unmatched to any gene: 4. The CDR3 DNA sequence: TGTGCCAGCAGTTTTCTAGCGGGAGCATACAATGAGCAGTTCTTC. Translation gives CASSFLAGAYNEQFF.

The rearrangement links TRBV4-2 to TRBJ2-5; 9 nucleotides align to TRBD2. The germline gives CDR1 LGHNA, CDR2 YNFKEQ. V shed 4 bases and J 1 base; nucleotides not matched to a gene: 7. The CDR3 has 16 residues. The CDR3 reads CASSLVLAGSQETQYF. CDR3 nucleotide sequence: TGTGCCAGCAGCCTTGTTCTAGCGGGGTCCCAAGAGACCCAGTACTTC.

The chain has TRBV18 and TRBJ2-7, with 9 bases that match TRBD2. The germline gives CDR1 KGHSH, CDR2 LQKENI. V shed 0 bases, J shed 4 bases, and the junction held 4 bases outside the gene matches. The CDR3 extends over 15 amino acids. The CDR3 here is CASSPPSSGNYEQYF. DNA for the CDR3: TGTGCCAGCTCACCACCGTCTAGCGGGAATTACGAGCAGTACTTC.

The chain joins TRBV6-2 or TRBV6-3 to TRBJ2-3, with 10 bases lining up with TRBD2. The ends lost 7 bases at V and 5 bases at J; junction bases unmatched: 9. This CDR3 contains 15 residues. Germline values: CDR1 MNHEY, CDR2 SVGEGT. CDR3 sequence (DNA): TGTGCCAGCAACCCTAGCGGGAGTGAAGTAGATACGCAGTATTTT. As protein: CASNPSGSEVDTQYF.